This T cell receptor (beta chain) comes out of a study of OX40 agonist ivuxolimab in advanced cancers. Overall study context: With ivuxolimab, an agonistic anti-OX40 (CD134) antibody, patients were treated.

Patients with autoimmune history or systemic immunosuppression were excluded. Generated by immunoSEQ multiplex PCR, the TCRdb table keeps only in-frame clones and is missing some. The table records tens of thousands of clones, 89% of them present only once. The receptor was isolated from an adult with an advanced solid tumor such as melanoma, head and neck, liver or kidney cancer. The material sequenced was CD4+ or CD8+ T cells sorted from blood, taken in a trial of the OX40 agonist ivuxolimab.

The CDR3 coding sequence is TGTGCCAGTAGTACGAAAGGGAGCCATAGCAATCAGCCCCAGCATTTT. Translating gives CASSTKGSHSNQPQHF. This chain uses TRBV19 with TRBJ1-5; D is undetermined. V was clipped by 4 bases and J by 0 bases, with 13 bases between them. Germline V gene sequence: CDR1 LNHDA, CDR2 SQIVND (reference sequence). The CDR3 loop spans 16 amino acids.